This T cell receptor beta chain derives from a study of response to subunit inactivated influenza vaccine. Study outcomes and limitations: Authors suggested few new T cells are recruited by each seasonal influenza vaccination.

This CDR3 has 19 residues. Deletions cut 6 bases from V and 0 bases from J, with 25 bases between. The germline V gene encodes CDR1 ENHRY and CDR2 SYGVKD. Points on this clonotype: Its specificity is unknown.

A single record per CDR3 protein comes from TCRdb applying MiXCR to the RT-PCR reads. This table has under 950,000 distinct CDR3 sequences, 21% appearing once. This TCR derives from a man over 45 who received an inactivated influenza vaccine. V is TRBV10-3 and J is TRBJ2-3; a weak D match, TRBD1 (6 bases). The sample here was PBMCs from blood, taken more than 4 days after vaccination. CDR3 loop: CAISGPLATGTTSTDTQYF. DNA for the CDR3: TGTGCCATCAGCGGTCCACTCGCGACAGGAACCACTAGCACAGATACGCAGTATTTT.